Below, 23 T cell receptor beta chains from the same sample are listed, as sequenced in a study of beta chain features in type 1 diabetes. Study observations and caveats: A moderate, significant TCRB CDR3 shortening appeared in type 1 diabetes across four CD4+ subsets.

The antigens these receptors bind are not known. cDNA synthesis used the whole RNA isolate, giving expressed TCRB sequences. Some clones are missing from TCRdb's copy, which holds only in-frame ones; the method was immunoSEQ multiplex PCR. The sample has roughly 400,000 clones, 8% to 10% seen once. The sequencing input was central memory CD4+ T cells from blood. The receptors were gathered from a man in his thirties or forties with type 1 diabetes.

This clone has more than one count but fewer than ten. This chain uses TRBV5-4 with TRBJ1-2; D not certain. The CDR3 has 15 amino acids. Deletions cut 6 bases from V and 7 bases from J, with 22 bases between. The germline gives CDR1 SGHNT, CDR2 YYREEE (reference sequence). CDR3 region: CASNLGYSLTGGYTF. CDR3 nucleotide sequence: TGTGCCAGCAACCTCGGGTACAGTCTCACCGGTGGCTACACCTTC.

The chain's CDR3 is CASSNGQGGQPQHF. CDR3 DNA: TGTGCCAGCAGCAACGGACAGGGTGGTCAGCCCCAGCATTTT. V gene TRBV5-8 combines with J gene TRBJ1-5; 8 nucleotides align to TRBD1. Germline CDR1 and CDR2: SGHTS and YDEGEE. The CDR3 is 14 residues long. The junction had 6 bases not matched to a gene; V was cut back by 4 bases and J by 6 bases.

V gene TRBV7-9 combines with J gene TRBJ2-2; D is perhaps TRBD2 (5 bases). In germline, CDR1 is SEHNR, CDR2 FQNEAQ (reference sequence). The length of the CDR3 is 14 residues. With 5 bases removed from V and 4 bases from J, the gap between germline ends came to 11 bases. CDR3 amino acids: CASSAGGATGELFF. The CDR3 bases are TGTGCCAGCAGCGCAGGAGGAGCCACCGGGGAGCTGTTTTTT.

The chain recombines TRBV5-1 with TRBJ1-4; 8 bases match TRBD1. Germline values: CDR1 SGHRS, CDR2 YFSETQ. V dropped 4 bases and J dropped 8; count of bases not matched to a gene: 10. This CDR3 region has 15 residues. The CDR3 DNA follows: TGCGCCAGCAGCAACGCCGGGACAGGCAACGAAAAACTGTTTTTT. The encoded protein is CASSNAGTGNEKLFF.

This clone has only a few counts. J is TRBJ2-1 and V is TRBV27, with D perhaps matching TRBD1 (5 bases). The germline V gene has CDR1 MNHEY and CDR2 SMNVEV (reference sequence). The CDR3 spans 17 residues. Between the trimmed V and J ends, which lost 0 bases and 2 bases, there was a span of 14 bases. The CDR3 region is CASSLSRGQPTYNEQFF. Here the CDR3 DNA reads TGTGCCAGCAGTTTATCAAGGGGTCAACCGACCTACAATGAGCAGTTCTTC.

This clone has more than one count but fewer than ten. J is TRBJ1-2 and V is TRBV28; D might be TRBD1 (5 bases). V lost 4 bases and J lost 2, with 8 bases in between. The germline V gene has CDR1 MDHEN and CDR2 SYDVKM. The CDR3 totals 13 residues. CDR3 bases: TGTGCCAGCAGTTACGGGGCGAACTATGGCTACACCTTC. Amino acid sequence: CASSYGANYGYTF.

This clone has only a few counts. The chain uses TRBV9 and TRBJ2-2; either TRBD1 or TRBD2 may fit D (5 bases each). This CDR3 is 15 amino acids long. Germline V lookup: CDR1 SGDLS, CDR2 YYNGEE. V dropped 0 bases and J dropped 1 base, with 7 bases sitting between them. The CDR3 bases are TGTGCCAGCAGCGTAGATGGGGGGAACACCGGGGAGCTGTTTTTT. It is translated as CASSVDGGNTGELFF.

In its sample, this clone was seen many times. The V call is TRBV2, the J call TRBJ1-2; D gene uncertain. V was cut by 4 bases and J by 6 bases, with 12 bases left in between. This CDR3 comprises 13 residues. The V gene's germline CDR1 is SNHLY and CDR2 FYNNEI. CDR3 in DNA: TGTGCCAGCAGTGGACTGACGGGAAATGGCTACACCTTC. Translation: CASSGLTGNGYTF.

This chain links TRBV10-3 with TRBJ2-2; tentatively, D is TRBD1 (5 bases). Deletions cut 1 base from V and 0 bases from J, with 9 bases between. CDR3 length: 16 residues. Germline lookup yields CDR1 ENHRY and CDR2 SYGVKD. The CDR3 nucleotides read TGTGCCATCAGTGAGTTAGGGGTCTCGAACACCGGGGAGCTGTTTTTT. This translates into CAISELGVSNTGELFF.

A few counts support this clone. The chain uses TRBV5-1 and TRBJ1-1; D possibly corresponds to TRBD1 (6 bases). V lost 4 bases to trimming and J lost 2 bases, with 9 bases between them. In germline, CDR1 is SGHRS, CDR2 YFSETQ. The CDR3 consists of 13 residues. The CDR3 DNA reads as TGCGCCAGCAGCGGCAGGGGAAACACTGAAGCTTTCTTT. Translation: CASSGRGNTEAFF.

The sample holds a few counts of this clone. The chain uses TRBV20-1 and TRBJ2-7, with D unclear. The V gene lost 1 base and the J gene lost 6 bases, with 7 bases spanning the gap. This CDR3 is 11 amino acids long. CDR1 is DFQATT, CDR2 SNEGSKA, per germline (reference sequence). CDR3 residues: CSARGVGEQYF. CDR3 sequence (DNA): TGCAGTGCTAGAGGGGTCGGCGAGCAGTACTTC.

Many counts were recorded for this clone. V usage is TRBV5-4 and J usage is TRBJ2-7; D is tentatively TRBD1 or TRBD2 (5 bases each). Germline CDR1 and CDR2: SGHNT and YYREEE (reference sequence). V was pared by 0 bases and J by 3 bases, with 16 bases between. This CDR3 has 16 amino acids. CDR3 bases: TGTGCCAGCAGCTTGGGGGTGGGACCGATCCTCTACGAGCAGTACTTC. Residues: CASSLGVGPILYEQYF.

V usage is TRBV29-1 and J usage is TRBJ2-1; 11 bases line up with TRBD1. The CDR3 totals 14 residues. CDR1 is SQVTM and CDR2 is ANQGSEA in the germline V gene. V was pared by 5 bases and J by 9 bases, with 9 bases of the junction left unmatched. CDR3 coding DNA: TGCAGCGTTTCCCGGACAGGGGGCTTCAGTGAGCAGTTCTTC. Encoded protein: CSVSRTGGFSEQFF.

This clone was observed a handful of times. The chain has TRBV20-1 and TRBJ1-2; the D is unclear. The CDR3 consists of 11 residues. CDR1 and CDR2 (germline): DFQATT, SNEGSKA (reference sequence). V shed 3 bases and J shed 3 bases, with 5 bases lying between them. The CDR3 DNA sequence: TGCAGTGCTAGTTCCGACTATGGCTACACCTTC. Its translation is CSASSDYGYTF.

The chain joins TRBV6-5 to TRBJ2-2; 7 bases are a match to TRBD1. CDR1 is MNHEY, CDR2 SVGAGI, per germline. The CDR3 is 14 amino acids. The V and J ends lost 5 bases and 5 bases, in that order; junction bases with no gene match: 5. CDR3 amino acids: CASSHGQATGELFF. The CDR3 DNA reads TGTGCCAGCAGTCATGGACAGGCGACCGGGGAGCTGTTTTTT.

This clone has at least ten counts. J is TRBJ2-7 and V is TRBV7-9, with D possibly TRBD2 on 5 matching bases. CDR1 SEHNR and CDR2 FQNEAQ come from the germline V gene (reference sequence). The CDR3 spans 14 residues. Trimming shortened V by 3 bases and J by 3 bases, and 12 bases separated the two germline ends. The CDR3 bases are TGTGCCAGCAGCTTGCTGGCCCGGGACTACGAGCAGTACTTC. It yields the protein CASSLLARDYEQYF.

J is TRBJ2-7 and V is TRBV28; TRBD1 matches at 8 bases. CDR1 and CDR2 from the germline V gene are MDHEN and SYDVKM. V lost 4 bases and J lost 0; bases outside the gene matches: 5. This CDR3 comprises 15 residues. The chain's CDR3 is CASSSPGQDSYEQYF. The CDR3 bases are TGTGCCAGCAGTTCTCCGGGACAGGACTCCTACGAGCAGTACTTC.

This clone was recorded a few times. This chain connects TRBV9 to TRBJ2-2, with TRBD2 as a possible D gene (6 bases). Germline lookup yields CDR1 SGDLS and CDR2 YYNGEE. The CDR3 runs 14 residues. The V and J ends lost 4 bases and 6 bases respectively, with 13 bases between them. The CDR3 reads CASSYTGGAGELFF. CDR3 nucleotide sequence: TGTGCCAGCAGCTACACCGGGGGAGCCGGGGAGCTGTTTTTT.

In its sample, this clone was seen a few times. CDR3 nucleotides: TGTGCCAGCGGCATCTCTAGCGGGAGTACTCCCGGGGAGCTGTTTTTT. Protein product: CASGISSGSTPGELFF. The chain links TRBV27 to TRBJ2-2, with 10 bases lining up with TRBD2. Germline-derived CDR1 and CDR2 are MNHEY and SMNVEV (reference sequence). CDR3 length: 16 residues. V was pared by 8 bases and J by 6 bases, with 12 bases of the junction left unmatched.

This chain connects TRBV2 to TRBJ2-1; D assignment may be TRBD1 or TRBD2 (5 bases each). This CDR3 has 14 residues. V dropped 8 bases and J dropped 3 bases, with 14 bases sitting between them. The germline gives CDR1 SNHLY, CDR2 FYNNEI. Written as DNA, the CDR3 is TGTGCCAGCCATCTTGGGACCGTCTACAATGAGCAGTTCTTC. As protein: CASHLGTVYNEQFF.

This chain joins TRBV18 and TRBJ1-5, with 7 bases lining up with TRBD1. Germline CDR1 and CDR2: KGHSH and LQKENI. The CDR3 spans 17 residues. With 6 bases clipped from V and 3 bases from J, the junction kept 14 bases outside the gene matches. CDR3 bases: TGTGCCAGCTCTGGACAGGTCCGGTCAGGCCTCAATCAGCCCCAGCATTTT. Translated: CASSGQVRSGLNQPQHF.

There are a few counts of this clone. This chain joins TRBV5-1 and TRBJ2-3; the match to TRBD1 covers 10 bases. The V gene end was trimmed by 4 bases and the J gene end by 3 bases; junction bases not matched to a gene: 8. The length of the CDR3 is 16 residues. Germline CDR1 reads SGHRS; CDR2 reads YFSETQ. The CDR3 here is CASSGGVDRGTDTQYF. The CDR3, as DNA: TGCGCCAGCAGCGGTGGTGTGGACAGGGGGACAGATACGCAGTATTTT.

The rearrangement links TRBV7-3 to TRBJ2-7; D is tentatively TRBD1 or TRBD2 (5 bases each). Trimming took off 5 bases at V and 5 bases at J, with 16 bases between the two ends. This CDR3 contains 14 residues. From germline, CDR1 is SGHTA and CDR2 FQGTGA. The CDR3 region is CASSPQLRGHEQYF. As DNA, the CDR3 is TGTGCCAGCAGCCCCCAACTGAGGGGTCACGAGCAGTACTTC.